The clone carrying this TCR beta chain appeared a few times. The source of the sample is a study of blood T cell repertoires in COVID-19. Germline loops: CDR1 SGDLS, CDR2 YYNGEE. V lost 0 bases to trimming and J lost 7 bases; unmatched junction nucleotides: 5. This CDR3 comprises 16 residues. Sequencing used immunoSEQ multiplex PCR; TCRdb keeps in-frame clones, though not all of them. The sample includes around 200,000 clones, 80% to 90% of them seen just once. This chain uses TRBV9 with TRBJ2-4, with 12 bases fitting TRBD2. The sample comprised peripheral blood. This clonotype was sampled from an elderly woman with acute or convalescent COVID-19. CDR3 nucleotide sequence: TGTGCCAGCAGCGTAGAGCCTAGCGGGAGGGGGAACATTCAGTACTTC. Translating gives CASSVEPSGRGNIQYF.